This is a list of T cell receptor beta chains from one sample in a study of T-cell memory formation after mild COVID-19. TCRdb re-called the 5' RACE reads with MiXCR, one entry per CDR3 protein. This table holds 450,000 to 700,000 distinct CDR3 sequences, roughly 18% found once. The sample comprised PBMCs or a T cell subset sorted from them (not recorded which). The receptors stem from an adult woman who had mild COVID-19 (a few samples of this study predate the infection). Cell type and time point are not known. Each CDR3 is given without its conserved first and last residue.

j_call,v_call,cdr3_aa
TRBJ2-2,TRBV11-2,ASSSGITGELF
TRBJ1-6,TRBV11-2,ASSRTGGAVVH
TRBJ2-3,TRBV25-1,ASWTSGADTQY
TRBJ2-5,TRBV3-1,ASSQDVLAGQETQY
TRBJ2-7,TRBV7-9,ASSAHRDRATYEQY
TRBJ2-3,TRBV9,ASSVVGLPLDTQY
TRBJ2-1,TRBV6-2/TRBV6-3,ASSPPGRSYNEQF
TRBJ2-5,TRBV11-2,ASSDSPQETQY
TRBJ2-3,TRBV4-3,ASSQEPGNTQY
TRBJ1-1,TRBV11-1,ASSARRSRGTEAF
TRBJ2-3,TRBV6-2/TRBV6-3,ASSFSGVAGETDTQY
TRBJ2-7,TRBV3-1,ASSQDLADYEQY
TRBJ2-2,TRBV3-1,ASSQSAGELF
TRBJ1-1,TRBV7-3,ASSLSPTGFTEAF